The 9 T cell receptor delta chains listed next were all sequenced from one sample in a study of γδ T cells in repeated Plasmodium falciparum infection. TCRdb re-processed the multiplex PCR reads using CATT. The sample shows around 86,000 delta-chain clones, about 1.5% of them seen only once. Flow sorting of PBMC yielded separate Vgamma9/Vdelta2+ and Vdelta2-negative gammadelta T cell populations for bulk repertoire analysis. Source material: gamma-delta T cells from blood. These receptors all come from a pool of human donors (malaria-infected and uninfected, not separated).

This clone was observed many times. A read error is the likely source, as a far larger clone sits one nucleotide away. This CDR3 is also generated by other DNA sequences in the sample. The chain combines TRDV2 with TRDJ1; TRDD3 matches at 10 bases. This CDR3 region has 17 residues. The germline V gene encodes CDR1 GEAIGNYY and CDR2 EKD. This CDR3 is CACDTVGGYADPDKLIF. CDR3 nucleotides: TGTGCCTGTGACACCGTAGGGGGATACGCGGATCCCGATAAGCTCATCTTT.

This clone was counted at least ten times. The V and J genes are TRDV2 and TRDJ3, with D perhaps TRDD3 (6 bases). The V end lost 0 bases, the J end lost 0 bases, and 20 bases lay between the germline ends. CDR1 is GEAIGNYY, CDR2 EKD, per germline. This CDR3 is built from 21 residues. The chain's CDR3 is CACDTGGQPGDLSWDTRQMFF. CDR3 coding DNA: TGTGCCTGTGACACCGGTGGTCAGCCTGGGGACCTCTCCTGGGACACCCGACAGATGTTTTTC.

A few counts support this clone. TCRdb's protein for this DNA is that of a much larger clone and differs from the translation at residue 8, likely a read error; the protein shown is the DNA translation. The rearrangement uses TRDV2 and TRDJ3; 7 positions agree with TRDD3. The J gene, absent from TCRdb, was called here by matching the DNA to germline. V lost 5 bases to trimming and J lost 3 bases; unmatched junction nucleotides: 15. Per the germline V gene, CDR1 is GEAIGNYY and CDR2 is EKD. The CDR3 loop spans 19 amino acids. As DNA, the CDR3 is TGTGCCTGTGTCCCCGTACTGGAGGATACGGGCTGGGACACCCGACAGATGTTTTTC. Encoded protein: CACVPVLEDTGWDTRQMFF.

Details on this clone: A far larger clone is a single base away, which makes a read error likely. This specimen includes other DNA sequences encoding the same CDR3. This chain uses TRDV2 with TRDJ3; 11 bases fit TRDD3. Because TCRdb records no J gene, it was assigned here through a match of the DNA to germline. V lost 1 base and J lost 1; bases outside the gene matches: 20. Germline V gene sequence: CDR1 GEAIGNYY, CDR2 EKD. The CDR3 length is 24 residues. The CDR3 bases are TGTGCCTGTGACACACGGGAATTACTGGGGGATAATGCATTCAGATCCTGGGACACCCGACAGATGTTTTTC. Residues: CACDTRELLGDNAFRSWDTRQMFF.

This clone was seen ten or more times. The V gene is TRDV1, the J gene TRDJ1; 11 bases align to TRDD3. J lost 4 bases, V lost 4 bases, and 11 bases had no gene match. CDR3 length: 17 residues. Germline-derived CDR1 and CDR2 are TSWWSYY and QGS. For the CDR3, the DNA is TGTGCTCTTGGGGCCACCTTCCGTACTGGGGGATACGATAAACTCATCTTT. Protein product: CALGATFRTGGYDKLIF.

There are many counts of this clone. A far larger clone is just one base off, so this is likely a read error. The same CDR3 is also encoded by other DNA sequences in this sample. The rearrangement links TRDV2 to TRDJ1, with 8 positions matching TRDD3. Trimming took 1 base from V and 0 from J; bases not matched to a gene: 9. The germline CDR1 and CDR2 sequences are GEAIGNYY and EKD. The CDR3 sequence is 17 residues long. CDR3 amino acids: CACDTLGDTEDTDKLIF. CDR3 in DNA: TGTGCCTGTGACACTCTGGGGGACACGGAAGACACCGATAAACTCATCTTT.

This clone was observed a handful of times. A read error likely explains why the TCRdb protein, taken from a much larger clone, differs from this DNA's translation at residue 4; the protein shown is translated from the DNA. V and J are TRDV1 and TRDJ1, with 8 positions matching TRDD3. The CDR3 length is 21 residues. The germline V gene has CDR1 TSWWSYY and CDR2 QGS. V was clipped by 7 bases and J by 2 bases; unmatched bases: 27. CDR3 region: CALEDGYRQGYGFYLTDKLIF. As DNA, the CDR3 is TGTGCTCTTGAGGATGGTTATAGACAGGGATACGGTTTTTATTTGACCGATAAACTCATCTTT.

This clone was seen many times. The chain uses TRDV1 and TRDJ1, with 8 bases lining up with TRDD3. As TCRdb names no J gene, one was assigned here on the basis of a DNA match to germline. The V gene end was trimmed by 3 bases and the J gene end by 3 bases; junction bases not matched to a gene: 36. The CDR3 contains 25 residues. Germline CDR1 reads TSWWSYY; CDR2 reads QGS. The CDR3 sequence: CALGDRPKFPWGLTGGSPRADKLIF. CDR3 in DNA: TGTGCTCTTGGGGACCGTCCGAAGTTCCCCTGGGGCCTTACTGGGGGTTCTCCTCGGGCCGATAAACTCATCTTT.

In its sample, this clone was seen a few times. The protein that TCRdb holds for this DNA derives from a much larger clone and differs from the translated DNA at residue 6, which likely indicates a read error; the protein shown here is translated from the DNA. J is TRDJ1 and V is TRDV1; D gene ambiguous. The J gene is absent in TCRdb and was assigned here via DNA matching to germline. The CDR3 is 19 residues long. Trimming removed 6 bases from V and 0 bases from J, with 26 bases in between. Looked up from germline, CDR1 is TSWWSYY and CDR2 is QGS. CDR3 amino acids: CALGKCSFPLVLYTDKLIF. The CDR3 DNA sequence: TGTGCTCTTGGTAAGTGTTCTTTTCCCTTGGTACTTTACACCGATAAACTCATCTTT.